One sample yielded the 3 T cell receptor beta chains listed below, sequenced in a study of T cell responses to AZD1222 COVID-19 vaccine (dated by TCRdb to about 2021). Libraries were constructed by the immunoSEQ multiplex PCR assay. TCRdb provides this immuneACCESS table in a form limited to in-frame rearrangements. Some clones are lacking; in checked studies, under half of them reflect an unresolved V gene, and why the rest are absent is not known. The sample table shows 100,000 to 150,000 clones, and 93% are seen once. The ten largest clonotypes hold approximately 5.4% of the sample. Taken with the paper, the label for time point translates to: baseline before first vaccination. The sample was peripheral blood, taken on day 0 of AZD1222 vaccination. These receptors originate from an adult in good health.

This chain links TRBV7-8 with TRBJ1-6, with no clear D. V lost 2 bases, J lost 0 bases, and 14 bases lay in between. The CDR3 spans 18 residues. CDR1 is SGHVS and CDR2 is FQNEAQ in the germline V gene. In nucleotides, the CDR3 is TGTGCCAGCAGCTTAATGCGGAGCTCGGGCTCCTATAATTCACCCCTCCACTTT. This encodes CASSLMRSSGSYNSPLHF.

The DNA for the CDR3 is TGTGCCACTAAGGTCGGTCAGGGCGCTGGAAACACCATATATTTT. This gives the protein CATKVGQGAGNTIYF. The chain combines TRBV19 with TRBJ1-3; maybe TRBD1 (5 bases). The V end lost 10 bases, the J end lost 2 bases, and 18 bases lay between the germline ends. Germline CDR1 LNHDA, CDR2 SQIVND (reference sequence). CDR3 length equals 15 residues.

J is TRBJ1-3 and V is TRBV28, with 9 bases that match TRBD1. Germline CDR1 and CDR2: MDHEN and SYDVKM. V gave up 7 bases and J gave up 0 bases; unmatched junction bases: 4. This CDR3 spans 15 amino acids. The CDR3 spells CASNKDRGSGNTIYF. As DNA, the CDR3 is TGTGCCAGCAACAAGGACAGGGGCTCTGGAAACACCATATATTTT. The complete variable domain, with remaining parts taken from reference TRBV28 and TRBJ1-3, reads DVKVTQSSRYLVKRTGEKVFLECVQDMDHENMFWYRQDPGLGLRLIYFSYDVKMKEKGDIPEGYSVSREKKERFSLILESASTNQTSMYLCASNKDRGSGNTIYFGEGSWLTVV.